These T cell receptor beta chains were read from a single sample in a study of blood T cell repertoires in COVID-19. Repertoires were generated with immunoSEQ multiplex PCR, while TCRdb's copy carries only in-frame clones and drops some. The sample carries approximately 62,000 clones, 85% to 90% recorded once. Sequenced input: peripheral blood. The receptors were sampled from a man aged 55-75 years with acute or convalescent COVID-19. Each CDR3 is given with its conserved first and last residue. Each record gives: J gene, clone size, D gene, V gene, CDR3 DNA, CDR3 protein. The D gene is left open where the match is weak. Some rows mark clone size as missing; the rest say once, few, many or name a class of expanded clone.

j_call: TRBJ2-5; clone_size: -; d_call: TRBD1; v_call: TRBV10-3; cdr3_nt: TGTGCCATCAGGGGGACAGGAGCCGGGGAAGAGACCCAGTACTTC; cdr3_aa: CAIRGTGAGEETQYF
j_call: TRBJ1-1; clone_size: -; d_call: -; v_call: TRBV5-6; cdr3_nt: TGTGCCAGCAGCTTGGTCTGGGCCCAGGGCCCTGAAGCTTTCTTT; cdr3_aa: CASSLVWAQGPEAFF
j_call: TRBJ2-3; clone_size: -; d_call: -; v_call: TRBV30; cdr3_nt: TGTGCCTGGAGTAAGGGCGGGATCCCAGATACGCAGTATTTT; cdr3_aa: CAWSKGGIPDTQYF
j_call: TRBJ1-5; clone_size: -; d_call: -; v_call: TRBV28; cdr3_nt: TGTGCCAGCAGTTTTAGTGTCGGTCAGCCCCAGCATTTT; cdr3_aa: CASSFSVGQPQHF
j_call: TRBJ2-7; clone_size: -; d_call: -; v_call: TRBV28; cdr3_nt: TGTGCCAGCAATATACAGGGAAGGGGGTACGAGCAGTACTTC; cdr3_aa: CASNIQGRGYEQYF
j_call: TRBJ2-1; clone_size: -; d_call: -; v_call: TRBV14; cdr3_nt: TGTGCCAGCAGCCAACCGGGACTTTACTACAATGAGCAGTTCTTC; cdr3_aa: CASSQPGLYYNEQFF
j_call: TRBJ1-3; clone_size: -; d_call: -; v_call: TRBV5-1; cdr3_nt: TGCGCCAGCAGCACAGAGGGATCCGGAAACACCATATATTTT; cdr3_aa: CASSTEGSGNTIYF
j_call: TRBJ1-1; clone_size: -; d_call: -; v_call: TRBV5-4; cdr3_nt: TGTGCCAGCAGCTTGGCCGGGGTTGGCACTGAAGCTTTCTTT; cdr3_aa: CASSLAGVGTEAFF
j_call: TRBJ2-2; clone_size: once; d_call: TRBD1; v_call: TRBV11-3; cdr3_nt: TGTGCCAGCACCAACGACAGGGCCACGAACACCGGGGAGCTGTTTTTT; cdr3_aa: CASTNDRATNTGELFF
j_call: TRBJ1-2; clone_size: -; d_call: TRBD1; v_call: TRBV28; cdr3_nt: TGTGCCAGCAGTTCTATGGGACAGGGGGCGTGGGGCTACACCTTC; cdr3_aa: CASSSMGQGAWGYTF
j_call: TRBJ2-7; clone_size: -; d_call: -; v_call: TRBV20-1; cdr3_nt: TGCAGTGCTAAAGGGGTGGGTGAGCAGTACTTC; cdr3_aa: CSAKGVGEQYF
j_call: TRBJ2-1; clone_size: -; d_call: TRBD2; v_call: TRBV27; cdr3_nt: TGTGCCAGCAGTCCGGGTAGCGGGGGGAACAATGAGCAGTTCTTC; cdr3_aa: CASSPGSGGNNEQFF
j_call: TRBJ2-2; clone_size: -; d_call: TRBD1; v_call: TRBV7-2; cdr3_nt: TGTGCCAGCAGCTTACAGGGGGCGAACACCGGGGAGCTGTTTTTT; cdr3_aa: CASSLQGANTGELFF
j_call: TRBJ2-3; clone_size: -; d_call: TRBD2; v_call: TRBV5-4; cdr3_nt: TGTGCCAGCAGCTTGGCCGGGACTAGCGGGAGGGCTGGAGATACGCAGTATTTT; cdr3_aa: CASSLAGTSGRAGDTQYF
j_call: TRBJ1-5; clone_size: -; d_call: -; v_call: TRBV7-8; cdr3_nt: TGTGCCAGCAGCTTAGGCGGGTTTAGCAATCAGCCCCAGCATTTT; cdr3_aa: CASSLGGFSNQPQHF
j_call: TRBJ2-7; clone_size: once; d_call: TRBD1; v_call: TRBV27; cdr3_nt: TGTGCCAGCAAAGACCGGGACAGGTACTACGAGCAGTACTTC; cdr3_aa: CASKDRDRYYEQYF
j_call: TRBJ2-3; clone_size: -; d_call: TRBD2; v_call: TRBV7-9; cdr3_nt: TGTGCCAGCAGCCGACTACTAGCGGGAGACACAGATACGCAGTATTTT; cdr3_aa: CASSRLLAGDTDTQYF
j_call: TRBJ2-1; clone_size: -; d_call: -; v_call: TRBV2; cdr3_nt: TGTGCCAGCAGTGAAATCGGGGGTTCCAATGAGCAGTTCTTC; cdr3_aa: CASSEIGGSNEQFF
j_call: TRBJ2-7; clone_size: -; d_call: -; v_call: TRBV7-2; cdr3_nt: TGTGCCAGCAGCCCTAGACAGAGCTCCTACGAGCAGTACTTC; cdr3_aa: CASSPRQSSYEQYF
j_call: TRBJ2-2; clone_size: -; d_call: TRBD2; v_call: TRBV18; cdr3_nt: TGTGCCAGCTCACCGGGACTAGAGGGGGAGCTGTTTTTT; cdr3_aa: CASSPGLEGELFF
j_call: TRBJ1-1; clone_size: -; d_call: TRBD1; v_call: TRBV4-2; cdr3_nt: TGTGCCAGCAGCCAAGAGACAGGGGGTATGAACACTGAAGCTTTCTTT; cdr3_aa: CASSQETGGMNTEAFF
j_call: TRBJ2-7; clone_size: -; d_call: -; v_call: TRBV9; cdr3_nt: TGTGCCAGCAGCGTAGACTTCTCGAGCACCTACGAGCAGTACTTC; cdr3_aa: CASSVDFSSTYEQYF
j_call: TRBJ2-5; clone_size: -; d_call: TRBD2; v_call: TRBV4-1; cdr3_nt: TGCGCCAGCAGCCAAGAAAGGTCTAGCGGGAGGAGGGTGGAGACCCAGTACTTC; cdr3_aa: CASSQERSSGRRVETQYF
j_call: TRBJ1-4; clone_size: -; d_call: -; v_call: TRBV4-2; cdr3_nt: TGTGCCAGCAGCCAGGACCGGGAGCCATCAAATGATGAAAAACTGTTTTTT; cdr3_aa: CASSQDREPSNDEKLFF
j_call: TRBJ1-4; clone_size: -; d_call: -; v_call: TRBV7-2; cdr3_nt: TGTGCCAGCAGCCAAAGCGATGAAAAACTGTTTTTT; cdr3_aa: CASSQSDEKLFF
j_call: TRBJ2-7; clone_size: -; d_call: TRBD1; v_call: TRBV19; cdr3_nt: TGTGCCAGTAGTATGAAAGGGGGACCCGGGACAGGGGGCAACGAGCAGTACTTC; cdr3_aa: CASSMKGGPGTGGNEQYF
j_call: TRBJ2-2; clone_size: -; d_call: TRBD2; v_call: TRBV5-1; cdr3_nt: TGCGCCAGCAGCTTGGTCGCGGGAGTCGGCACCGGGGAGCTGTTTTTT; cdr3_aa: CASSLVAGVGTGELFF
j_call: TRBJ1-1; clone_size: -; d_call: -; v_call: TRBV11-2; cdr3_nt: TGTGCCAGCAGCTTAGGGGAGGAGGCTGAAGCTTTCTTT; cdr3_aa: CASSLGEEAEAFF
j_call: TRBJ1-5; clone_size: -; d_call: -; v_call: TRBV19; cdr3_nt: TGTGCCAGTACAGCTGTCGAGCTCGACAAGCCCCAGCATTTT; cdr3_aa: CASTAVELDKPQHF
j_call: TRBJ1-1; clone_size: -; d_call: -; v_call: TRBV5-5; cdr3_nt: TGTGCCAGCAGCTACCTTCATGGGGCAAACACTGAAGCTTTCTTT; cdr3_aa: CASSYLHGANTEAFF
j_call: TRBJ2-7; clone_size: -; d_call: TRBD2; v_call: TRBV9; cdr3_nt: TGTGCCAGCAGCTCTCCCCCAGGGACTAGCGGGCCAACCTCCTACGAGCAGTACTTC; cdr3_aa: CASSSPPGTSGPTSYEQYF
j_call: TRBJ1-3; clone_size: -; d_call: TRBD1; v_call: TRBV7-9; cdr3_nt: TGTGCCAGCAGCTGGGGACAGCACTCTGGAAACACCATATATTTT; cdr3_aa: CASSWGQHSGNTIYF
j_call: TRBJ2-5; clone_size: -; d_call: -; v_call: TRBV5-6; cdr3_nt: TGTGCCAGCAGCTTGGGGATGAGGGTCCAAGAGACCCAGTACTTC; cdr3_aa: CASSLGMRVQETQYF
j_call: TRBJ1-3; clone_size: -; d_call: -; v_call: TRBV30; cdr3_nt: TGTGCCTGGACCGCAGTTTCGGGTCCCGGAAACACCATATATTTT; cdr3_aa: CAWTAVSGPGNTIYF
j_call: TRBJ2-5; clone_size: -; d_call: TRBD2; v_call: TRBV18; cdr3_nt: TGTGCCAGCTCACCCCAGGGAGGGGCACAAGAGACCCAGTACTTC; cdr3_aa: CASSPQGGAQETQYF
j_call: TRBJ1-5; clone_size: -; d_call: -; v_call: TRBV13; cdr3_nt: TGTGCCAGCAGCCTAGGTGACGGGGGCAATCAGCCCCAGCATTTT; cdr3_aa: CASSLGDGGNQPQHF
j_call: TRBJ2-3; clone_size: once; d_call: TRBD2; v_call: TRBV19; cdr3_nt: TGTGCCAGTACCTCGGGACTAGCGGGAGTCCGCACAGATACGCAGTATTTT; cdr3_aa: CASTSGLAGVRTDTQYF
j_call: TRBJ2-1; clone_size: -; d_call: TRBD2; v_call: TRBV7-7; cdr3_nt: TGTGCTAGCAGCCTAGGGACTAGCTCCCATAGTGAGCAGTTCTTC; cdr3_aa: CASSLGTSSHSEQFF
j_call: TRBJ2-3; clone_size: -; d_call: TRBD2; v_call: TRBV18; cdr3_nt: TGTGCCAGCTCACCGGGGGGGAACACAGATACGCAGTATTTT; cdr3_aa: CASSPGGNTDTQYF
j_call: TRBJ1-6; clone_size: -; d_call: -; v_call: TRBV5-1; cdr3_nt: TGCGCCAGCAGCTTGGCGGGGAGCTCCTATAATTCACCCCTCCACTTT; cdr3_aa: CASSLAGSSYNSPLHF
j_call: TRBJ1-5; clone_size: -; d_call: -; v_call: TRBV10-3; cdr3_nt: TGTGCCATCAGTCCCTCGGAGAATCAGCCCCAGCATTTT; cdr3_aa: CAISPSENQPQHF
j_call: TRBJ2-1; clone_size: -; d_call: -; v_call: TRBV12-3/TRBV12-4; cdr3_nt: TGTGCCAGCAGTTTAAAGGGACACTCTCGGCAGTTCTTC; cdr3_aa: CASSLKGHSRQFF
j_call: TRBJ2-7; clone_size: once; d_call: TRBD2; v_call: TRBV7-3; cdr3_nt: TGTGCCAGCAGCTTAACGCCAACTAGCGGGAGAGGAGAGCAGTACTTC; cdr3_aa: CASSLTPTSGRGEQYF
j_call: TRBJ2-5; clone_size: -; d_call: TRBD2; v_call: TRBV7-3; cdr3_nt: TGTGCCAGCAGCCTAGCGGGAACTTACCAAGAGACCCAGTACTTC; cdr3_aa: CASSLAGTYQETQYF
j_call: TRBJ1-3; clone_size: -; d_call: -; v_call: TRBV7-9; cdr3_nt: TGTGCCAGCAGCGCGGGACCACTTGCATCTGGAAACACCATATATTTT; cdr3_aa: CASSAGPLASGNTIYF
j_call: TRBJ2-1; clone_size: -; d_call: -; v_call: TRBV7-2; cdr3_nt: TGTGCCAGCAGCTTATTCCAGAACAATGAGCAGTTCTTC; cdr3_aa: CASSLFQNNEQFF
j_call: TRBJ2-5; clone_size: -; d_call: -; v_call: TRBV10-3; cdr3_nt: TGTGCCATCAGGGACCACGGGGAAGGGGAGACCCAGTACTTC; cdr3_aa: CAIRDHGEGETQYF
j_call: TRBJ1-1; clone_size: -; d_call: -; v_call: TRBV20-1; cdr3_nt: TGCAGTGCTAGTCAACTAGGGAGGGTAAAGGAAGCTTTCTTT; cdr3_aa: CSASQLGRVKEAFF
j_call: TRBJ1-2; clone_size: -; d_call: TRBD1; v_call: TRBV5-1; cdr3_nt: TGCGCCAGCAGCTTGGGACAGGGGATGTATGGCTACACCTTC; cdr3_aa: CASSLGQGMYGYTF
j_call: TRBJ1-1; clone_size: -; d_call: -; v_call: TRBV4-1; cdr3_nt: TGCGCCAGCAGCCATCCCTGGGCAGGGGCGCGGACTGAAGCTTTCTTT; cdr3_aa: CASSHPWAGARTEAFF
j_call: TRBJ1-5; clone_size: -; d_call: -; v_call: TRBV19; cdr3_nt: TGTGCCAGTAGTATAGGGGGAGGAGGCAATCAGCCCCAGCATTTT; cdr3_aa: CASSIGGGGNQPQHF
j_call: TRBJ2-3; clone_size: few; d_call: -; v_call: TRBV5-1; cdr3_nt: TGCGCCAGCAGCTTGGCGGGAGTCGGCACAGATACGCAGTATTTT; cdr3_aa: CASSLAGVGTDTQYF
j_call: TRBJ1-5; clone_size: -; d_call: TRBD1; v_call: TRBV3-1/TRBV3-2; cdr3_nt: TGTGCCAGCAGCCAAGGGCCCTGGGACAGTTACCAGCATTTT; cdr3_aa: CASSQGPWDSYQHF